This is a list of T cell receptor beta chains from one sample in a study of T-cell reconstitution after alpha-beta-depleted transplantation in children. TCRdb processed the PCR reads anew with MiXCR; each CDR3 protein has one entry. The table lists 200,000 or so distinct CDR3 sequences, roughly 6.3% of them singletons, with roughly 4.7% in the top ten. The sample in question was PBMCs, obtained before TCRalphabeta/CD19-depleted stem cell transplant. The receptors were gathered from a girl under three years old with combined immunodeficiency, due to receive a stem cell transplant. CDR3s include the opening cysteine and the closing phenylalanine or tryptophan. Each record gives: clone size, CDR3 length, V gene, D gene, J gene, CDR3 protein, CDR3 DNA. The D gene is left open where the match is weak. Only some rows state a clone size, as once, few, many or a class for expanded clones.

>many|16|TRBV5-1|TRBD1|TRBJ1-1
CASSLEGGPMNTEAFF
TGCGCCAGCAGCTTGGAAGGGGGCCCTATGAACACTGAAGCTTTCTTT
>many|15|TRBV6-5|-|TRBJ2-4
CASSYSRAGKNIQYF
TGTGCCAGCAGTTACTCGAGGGCAGGCAAAAACATTCAGTACTTC
>many|12|TRBV20-1|-|TRBJ2-1
CSARDGMDEQFF
TGCAGTGCTAGGGACGGGATGGATGAGCAGTTCTTC
>many|9|TRBV20-1|-|TRBJ2-1
CSARPGQFF
TGCAGTGCTAGACCTGGACAGTTCTTC
>many|15|TRBV20-1|-|TRBJ1-5
CSASIWRGSNQPQHF
TGCAGTGCTAGTATTTGGAGGGGAAGCAATCAGCCCCAGCATTTT
>many|13|TRBV12-3/TRBV12-4|-|TRBJ1-2
CASSFQNRAGYTF
TGTGCCAGCAGTTTTCAAAACAGGGCTGGCTACACCTTC
>-|15|TRBV18|TRBD1|TRBJ2-1
CASSDRDRLYNEEFF
TGTGCCAGCTCGGACCGGGACAGGCTATACAATGAGGAGTTCTTC
>many|12|TRBV12-3/TRBV12-4|-|TRBJ2-7
CASSLTPDEQYF
TGTGCCAGCAGTTTAACCCCGGACGAGCAGTACTTC
>many|14|TRBV9|-|TRBJ2-3
CASSAEWGTDTQYF
TGTGCCAGCAGCGCGGAATGGGGGACAGATACGCAGTATTTT
>many|13|TRBV4-2|-|TRBJ1-1
CASSQAGNTEAFF
TGTGCCAGCAGCCAAGCGGGCAACACTGAAGCTTTCTTT
>few|12|TRBV24-1|TRBD1|TRBJ2-4
CATSDGWTGQYF
TGTGCCACCAGTGATGGTTGGACAGGCCAGTACTTC
>-|16|TRBV18|TRBD1|TRBJ2-1
CASSPAVTGVMGEQFF
TGTGCCAGCTCACCTGCCGTGACAGGGGTGATGGGTGAGCAGTTCTTC
>many|14|TRBV29-1|TRBD2|TRBJ2-1
CSVLGLAGANEQFF
TGCAGCGTCCTTGGACTAGCGGGAGCCAATGAGCAGTTCTTC
>few|13|TRBV25-1|-|TRBJ1-5
CASSEYFSGPQHF
TGTGCCAGCAGTGAATACTTCTCCGGGCCCCAGCATTTT
>-|16|TRBV5-1|TRBD1|TRBJ1-2
CASSLNPQGAVYGYTF
TGCGCCAGCAGCTTGAATCCGCAGGGGGCCGTCTATGGCTACACCTTC
>many|17|TRBV7-8|TRBD1|TRBJ2-7
CASSPRPLQGSSYEQYF
TGTGCCAGCAGCCCCCGGCCCCTACAGGGGAGCTCCTACGAGCAGTACTTC
>many|12|TRBV6-6|-|TRBJ2-2
CASSSPSGELFF
TGTGCCAGCAGTTCCCCATCCGGGGAGCTGTTTTTT
>many|20|TRBV15|-|TRBJ2-7
CATSRTDYSSSQLKPYEQYF
TGTGCCACCAGCAGAACGGACTACTCGTCATCCCAACTAAAACCCTACGAGCAGTACTTC
>-|16|TRBV20-1|-|TRBJ2-5
CSARGPEPSGGETQYF
TGCAGTGCTAGAGGACCCGAACCCTCGGGCGGGGAGACCCAGTACTTC
>many|13|TRBV29-1|TRBD1|TRBJ1-2
CSVQDRGGFGYTF
TGCAGCGTCCAGGACAGGGGAGGTTTTGGCTACACCTTC
>many|13|TRBV4-1|-|TRBJ1-5
CASSQGDNQPQHF
TGCGCCAGCAGCCAAGGGGACAATCAGCCCCAGCATTTT
>-|12|TRBV18|-|TRBJ1-2
CASSLGALNNTF
TGTGCCAGCTCACTCGGGGCGCTAAACAACACCTTC
>-|16|TRBV11-3|-|TRBJ2-5
CASSLQRWKIKETQYF
TGTGCCAGCAGCTTACAGCGGTGGAAGATCAAAGAGACCCAGTACTTC
>-|22|TRBV29-1|TRBD2|TRBJ2-1
CSVEGLEKPSSGARDSYNEQFF
TGCAGCGTTGAAGGCTTAGAGAAACCTTCTAGCGGGGCTAGGGACTCCTACAATGAGCAGTTCTTC
>many|16|TRBV9|-|TRBJ2-2
CASSGGPGVVTGELFF
TGTGCCAGCAGCGGCGGGCCAGGAGTGGTGACCGGGGAGCTGTTTTTT
>many|15|TRBV28|TRBD1|TRBJ1-5
CASRQSGGEGQPQHF
TGTGCCAGCCGCCAATCAGGGGGCGAGGGTCAGCCCCAGCATTTT
>few|14|TRBV9|-|TRBJ2-7
CASAGTPYSYEQYF
TGTGCCAGCGCAGGGACTCCTTACTCCTACGAGCAGTACTTC
>many|20|TRBV27|TRBD1|TRBJ1-1
CASSGTAFCPPEGADTEAFF
TGTGCCAGCAGTGGGACAGCTTTTTGCCCCCCCGAAGGGGCGGACACTGAAGCTTTCTTT
>-|15|TRBV7-9|TRBD1|TRBJ2-2
CASSLPGQGTGELFF
TGTGCCAGCAGCCTCCCGGGACAGGGCACCGGGGAGCTGTTTTTT
>many|11|TRBV7-2|-|TRBJ2-1
CASSAGREQFF
TGTGCCAGCAGCGCCGGGAGAGAGCAGTTCTTC
>many|10|TRBV20-1|-|TRBJ2-7
CSARPGEQYF
TGCAGTGCTAGACCGGGCGAGCAGTACTTC
>many|15|TRBV7-8|-|TRBJ2-5
CASSLVGIQQETQYF
TGTGCCAGCAGCTTAGTGGGGATACAACAAGAGACCCAGTACTTC
>many|13|TRBV3-1|-|TRBJ2-7
CASSPNDAYEQYF
TGTGCCAGCAGCCCAAACGATGCCTACGAGCAGTACTTC
>many|14|TRBV20-1|TRBD2|TRBJ2-5
CSVGGGDVGETQYF
TGCAGTGTCGGCGGGGGAGATGTCGGAGAGACCCAGTACTTC
>many|15|TRBV6-5|TRBD2|TRBJ2-1
CASSFSGGLVGEQFF
TGTGCCAGCAGTTTTTCGGGGGGGCTGGTTGGCGAGCAGTTCTTC